The present entry profiles one TCR beta chain with its context. Its antigen is unknown. This CDR3 is 15 amino acids long. V trimming: 5 bases; J trimming: 7 bases; junction bases outside the gene matches: 9. Germline CDR1 reads SEHNR; CDR2 reads FQNEAQ (reference sequence). This specimen comes from a study of T cell responses to AZD1222 COVID-19 vaccine. Study-wide findings and caveats: White British ancestry dominated among donors, who included more females, and clonal diversity was possibly underestimated.

Sequenced by immunoSEQ multiplex PCR; TCRdb stores in-frame clones only, minus some. The table shows about 90,000 clones, with 85% to 90% occurring only once. V usage is TRBV7-9 and J usage is TRBJ2-1; 9 nucleotides line up with TRBD2. The receptor's source is an adult who received the AZD1222 COVID-19 vaccine. Sequencing was performed on peripheral blood, taken 28 days after the second AZD1222 dose. CDR3 bases: TGTGCCAGCAGCCCCCTTGGCGGGGGGGCTAATGAGCAGTTCTTC. Its translation is CASSPLGGGANEQFF. Supplemented by reference TRBV7-9 and TRBJ2-1, the full variable domain reads DTGVSQNPRHKITKRGQNVTFRCDPISEHNRLYWYRQTLGQGPEFLTYFQNEAQLEKSRLLSDRFSAERPKGSFSTLEIQRTEQGDSAMYLCASSPLGGGANEQFFGPGTRLTVL.